A selection of T cell receptor beta chains follows, all from one sample in a study of human T cells and chemical hapten exposure. A single record per CDR3 protein comes from TCRdb applying MiXCR to the RACE reads. The repertoire consists of roughly 24,000 distinct CDR3 sequences, with roughly 10% occurring once and the leading ten covering approximately 7%. This material consisted of whole blood, taken in connection with sensitization to the hapten diphenylcyclopropenone (DPC). These receptors were taken from a man aged 25-40 years with alopecia areata. Some clones in this sample may be carry-over from other donors' samples. Each CDR3 is given with its conserved first and last residue. D genes are given only for firm matches. Clone size is stated in some rows and not others, as once, few, many or a class when expanded.

clone_size d_call j_call v_call cdr3_aa cdr3_nt
. . TRBJ2-1 TRBV29-1 CSVGKRSTYNEQFF TGCAGCGTTGGCAAGCGGTCGACCTACAATGAGCAGTTCTTC
many . TRBJ2-2 TRBV6-1 CASRGLNFDGELFF TGTGCCAGCAGAGGGCTAAATTTTGACGGGGAGCTGTTTTTT
. . TRBJ2-5 TRBV6-2/TRBV6-3 CASSSPPKNQYF TGTGCCAGCAGTTCGCCCCCGAAGAACCAGTACTTC
many . TRBJ2-5 TRBV11-3 CASSLVLTSRQETQYF TGTGCCAGCAGCTTAGTCCTTACTAGCCGTCAAGAGACCCAGTACTTC
medium-sized TRBD1 TRBJ1-4 TRBV29-1 CSVVGTATNEKLFF TGCAGCGTCGTTGGGACAGCAACTAATGAAAAACTGTTTTTT
few TRBD1 TRBJ2-1 TRBV29-1 CSSRQGPSYNEQFF TGCAGCTCCAGACAGGGGCCCTCCTACAATGAGCAGTTCTTC
few . TRBJ1-4 TRBV7-2 CASSYRVGDEKLFF TGTGCCAGCAGCTACAGGGTGGGGGATGAAAAACTGTTTTTT
few . TRBJ1-5 TRBV2 CASSAGARQPQHF TGTGCCAGCAGTGCAGGGGCACGCCAGCCCCAGCATTTT
. . TRBJ1-1 TRBV14 CASSQGGGNTEAFF TGTGCCAGCAGCCAAGGTGGGGGAAACACTGAAGCTTTCTTT
many . TRBJ1-5 TRBV11-2 CASSLGQDDQPQHF TGTGCCAGCAGCTTGGGACAAGATGATCAGCCCCAGCATTTT
many . TRBJ2-1 TRBV6-6 CASSFRGGDEQFF TGTGCCAGCAGTTTCCGAGGGGGGGATGAGCAGTTCTTC
few TRBD2 TRBJ2-1 TRBV20-1 CSALGLAGGRNEQFF TGCAGTGCTCTAGGACTAGCGGGAGGAAGGAATGAGCAGTTCTTC
. . TRBJ1-1 TRBV12-3/TRBV12-4 CASSLRGQDKGEAFF TGTGCCAGCAGTTTACGAGGACAAGATAAAGGTGAAGCTTTCTTT
. TRBD2 TRBJ2-1 TRBV6-2/TRBV6-3 CASTEFSGSNEQFF TGTGCCAGTACCGAGTTTAGCGGGAGCAATGAGCAGTTCTTC
many . TRBJ1-1 TRBV29-1 CSANYRDTEAFF TGCAGCGCGAACTACAGGGACACTGAAGCTTTCTTT
many . TRBJ1-1 TRBV11-2 CASSWTVNEAFF TGTGCCAGCAGCTGGACAGTTAATGAAGCTTTCTTT
many TRBD1 TRBJ1-5 TRBV12-3/TRBV12-4 CASSASGTGAQPQHF TGTGCCAGCAGTGCATCCGGGACAGGGGCGCAGCCCCAGCATTTT
many . TRBJ2-5 TRBV18 CASSGSGPGNGETQYF TGTGCCAGCTCGGGATCCGGGCCCGGAAACGGAGAGACCCAGTACTTC
. . TRBJ2-3 TRBV11-2 CASSFAGQGPDTQYF TGTGCCAGCAGTTTTGCTGGGCAGGGCCCAGATACGCAGTATTTT
. . TRBJ1-2 TRBV20-1 CSAGHYGYTF TGCAGTGCCGGGCACTATGGCTACACCTTC
many TRBD2 TRBJ2-5 TRBV29-1 CSAEAGGAETQYF TGCAGCGCCGAGGCCGGGGGGGCGGAGACCCAGTACTTC
few TRBD2 TRBJ2-5 TRBV25-1 CASSERGGGETQYF TGTGCCAGCAGTGAACGGGGGGGAGGAGAGACCCAGTACTTC
few . TRBJ2-7 TRBV2 CASSERRGAYEQYF TGTGCCAGCAGTGAACGTCGCGGGGCCTACGAGCAGTACTTC
few . TRBJ1-3 TRBV30 CAWSPPGASSGNTIYF TGTGCCTGGAGTCCTCCCGGGGCGAGCTCTGGAAACACCATATATTTT
many . TRBJ2-1 TRBV6-5 CASTSGLRSNEQFF TGTGCCAGCACTAGTGGGCTAAGGAGTAATGAGCAGTTCTTC
many . TRBJ2-3 TRBV7-9 CASSLEMAVGGYTDTQYF TGTGCCAGCAGCTTAGAAATGGCAGTTGGCGGGTACACAGATACGCAGTATTTT
few . TRBJ1-2 TRBV4-2 CASSQPRPGDYGYTF TGTGCCAGCAGCCAACCGAGACCGGGCGACTATGGCTACACCTTC
many TRBD2 TRBJ2-7 TRBV29-1 CSVASSGTSLAEQYF TGCAGCGTTGCTTCTAGCGGGACCTCCCTAGCTGAGCAGTACTTC
many . TRBJ1-2 TRBV6-5 CASSYSAQGSVYGYTF TGTGCCAGCAGTTACTCGGCGCAGGGATCTGTCTATGGCTACACCTTC
many TRBD1 TRBJ2-7 TRBV2 CASSPADRGHDEQYF TGTGCCAGCAGCCCCGCCGACAGGGGGCACGACGAGCAGTACTTC
few . TRBJ2-7 TRBV6-2/TRBV6-3 CASSYSDSKRSSYEQYF TGTGCCAGCAGTTACTCGGATTCGAAAAGGAGCTCCTACGAGCAGTACTTC
many TRBD1 TRBJ2-4 TRBV24-1 CATSDLQGPPF TGTGCCACCAGTGATTTACAGGGGCCCCCGTTC
many TRBD2 TRBJ2-7 TRBV12-3/TRBV12-4 CASSPGLAGGPYEQYF TGTGCCAGCAGTCCGGGACTAGCGGGGGGGCCCTACGAGCAGTACTTC
many . TRBJ2-1 TRBV12-5 CASGFGPSKTTYNEQFF TGTGCTAGTGGTTTTGGGCCTAGCAAAACAACCTACAATGAGCAGTTCTTC
. . TRBJ2-1 TRBV12-3/TRBV12-4 CASSLWAEYNEQFF TGTGCCAGCAGTTTATGGGCAGAGTACAATGAGCAGTTCTTC
many . TRBJ2-7 TRBV3-1 CASSQDAREQYF TGTGCCAGCAGCCAAGATGCGAGGGAGCAGTACTTC